This is a list of T cell receptor beta chains from one sample in a study of long-term antiretroviral therapy in people with HIV. TCRdb's table, derived via immunoSEQ multiplex PCR, lists solely in-frame clones and lacks some. Of approximately 30,000 clones in the sample, 84% were seen once. The input for sequencing was unsorted PBMCs, taken 0.4 years after starting antiretroviral therapy. The receptors shown here come from a man younger than 30 with HIV. Both conserved end residues are part of each CDR3. Each record gives: V gene, J gene, clone size, D gene, CDR3 protein, CDR3 DNA. The D gene is left open where the match is weak. Rows give clone size only sometimes, using once, few, many, or a class for an expanded clone.

v_gene: TRBV29-1; j_gene: TRBJ2-1; abundance: NA; d_gene: TRBD2; CDR3aa: CSVEGVEGGNQLGNEQFF; CDR3nt: TGCAGCGTTGAAGGTGTGGAGGGAGGGAATCAGTTGGGGAATGAGCAGTTCTTC
v_gene: TRBV10-2; j_gene: TRBJ1-2; abundance: NA; d_gene: NA; CDR3aa: CASRQGRGYTF; CDR3nt: TGCGCCAGCAGGCAGGGGCGTGGCTACACCTTC
v_gene: TRBV9; j_gene: TRBJ2-7; abundance: NA; d_gene: TRBD1; CDR3aa: CASSVGDRGYEQYF; CDR3nt: TGTGCCAGCAGCGTAGGGGACAGGGGTTACGAGCAGTACTTC
v_gene: TRBV7-9; j_gene: TRBJ1-2; abundance: NA; d_gene: NA; CDR3aa: CASSLALRGIAKDYGYTF; CDR3nt: TGTGCCAGCAGCTTAGCGCTCCGAGGGATAGCTAAGGACTATGGCTACACCTTC
v_gene: TRBV15; j_gene: TRBJ1-4; abundance: NA; d_gene: NA; CDR3aa: CATSRGRKEKLFF; CDR3nt: TGTGCCACCAGCAGAGGGCGAAAAGAAAAACTGTTTTTT
v_gene: TRBV7-6; j_gene: TRBJ2-1; abundance: once; d_gene: NA; CDR3aa: CASSLTPGAVDNEQFF; CDR3nt: TGTGCCAGCAGCCTTACGCCAGGGGCGGTGGACAATGAGCAGTTCTTC
v_gene: TRBV27; j_gene: TRBJ2-1; abundance: NA; d_gene: NA; CDR3aa: CASSLSSTYNEQFF; CDR3nt: TGTGCCAGCAGTTTGTCCAGCACCTACAATGAGCAGTTCTTC
v_gene: TRBV5-1; j_gene: TRBJ1-1; abundance: NA; d_gene: NA; CDR3aa: CASSLGSSTEAFF; CDR3nt: TGCGCCAGCAGCTTGGGAAGTTCCACTGAAGCTTTCTTT
v_gene: TRBV28; j_gene: TRBJ2-7; abundance: NA; d_gene: TRBD1; CDR3aa: CASSFTGDEQYF; CDR3nt: TGTGCCAGCAGTTTTACAGGGGACGAGCAGTACTTC
v_gene: TRBV10-3; j_gene: TRBJ2-2; abundance: NA; d_gene: NA; CDR3aa: CAIYRGTQNTGELFF; CDR3nt: TGTGCCATCTACCGGGGGACACAGAACACCGGGGAGCTGTTTTTT
v_gene: TRBV7-9; j_gene: TRBJ2-7; abundance: NA; d_gene: TRBD2; CDR3aa: CASSSTTSVVQYF; CDR3nt: TGTGCCAGCAGCTCCACAACTAGCGTTGTCCAGTACTTC
v_gene: TRBV4-1; j_gene: TRBJ2-3; abundance: NA; d_gene: NA; CDR3aa: CASSHRYQGFSTDTQYF; CDR3nt: TGCGCCAGCAGCCATCGGTACCAGGGGTTTAGCACAGATACGCAGTATTTT
v_gene: TRBV5-1; j_gene: TRBJ2-2; abundance: NA; d_gene: NA; CDR3aa: CASSFRVTGELFF; CDR3nt: TGCGCCAGCAGCTTCAGGGTAACCGGGGAGCTGTTTTTT
v_gene: TRBV6-6; j_gene: TRBJ1-2; abundance: few; d_gene: TRBD1; CDR3aa: CASRDRGPGYTF; CDR3nt: TGTGCCAGCAGAGACAGGGGACCAGGCTACACCTTC
v_gene: TRBV4-1; j_gene: TRBJ2-7; abundance: few; d_gene: NA; CDR3aa: CASSQEFSEYEQYF; CDR3nt: TGCGCCAGCAGCCAAGAATTCAGTGAATACGAGCAGTACTTC
v_gene: TRBV5-4; j_gene: TRBJ2-7; abundance: NA; d_gene: NA; CDR3aa: CASSLDTPGPYEQYF; CDR3nt: TGTGCCAGCAGCTTGGACACACCCGGGCCCTACGAGCAGTACTTC
v_gene: TRBV10-3; j_gene: TRBJ2-2; abundance: once; d_gene: NA; CDR3aa: CAISERETGELFF; CDR3nt: TGTGCCATCAGTGAAAGAGAAACCGGGGAGCTGTTTTTT
v_gene: TRBV5-4; j_gene: TRBJ1-2; abundance: NA; d_gene: TRBD1; CDR3aa: CASSPTGGDGYTF; CDR3nt: TGTGCCAGCAGCCCGACAGGGGGCGATGGCTACACCTTC
v_gene: TRBV27; j_gene: TRBJ2-7; abundance: NA; d_gene: NA; CDR3aa: CASSFAGPYEQYF; CDR3nt: TGTGCCAGCAGTTTTGCAGGGCCCTACGAGCAGTACTTC
v_gene: TRBV19; j_gene: TRBJ1-5; abundance: once; d_gene: NA; CDR3aa: CASSIEWGPSNQPQHF; CDR3nt: TGTGCCAGTAGTATCGAGTGGGGACCTAGCAATCAGCCCCAGCATTTT
v_gene: TRBV11-1; j_gene: TRBJ2-2; abundance: NA; d_gene: NA; CDR3aa: CASSRDPTATGELFF; CDR3nt: TGTGCCAGCAGCCGAGACCCGACAGCAACCGGGGAGCTGTTTTTT
v_gene: TRBV28; j_gene: TRBJ1-2; abundance: NA; d_gene: NA; CDR3aa: CASSSGGRGYGYTF; CDR3nt: TGTGCCAGCAGTTCCGGGGGGCGAGGGTATGGCTACACCTTC
v_gene: TRBV11-2; j_gene: TRBJ1-2; abundance: NA; d_gene: NA; CDR3aa: CASSFGQSYGYTF; CDR3nt: TGTGCCAGCAGCTTTGGGCAGTCCTATGGCTACACCTTC
v_gene: TRBV5-1; j_gene: TRBJ1-1; abundance: NA; d_gene: NA; CDR3aa: CASSLASWNTEAFF; CDR3nt: TGCGCCAGCAGCTTGGCTTCCTGGAACACTGAAGCTTTCTTT
v_gene: TRBV2; j_gene: TRBJ1-5; abundance: NA; d_gene: NA; CDR3aa: CASSLQAGNQPQHF; CDR3nt: TGTGCCAGCAGTCTACAGGCCGGCAATCAGCCCCAGCATTTT
v_gene: TRBV1; j_gene: TRBJ1-1; abundance: once; d_gene: NA; CDR3aa: CTSSHSVPPAFF; CDR3nt: TGCACCAGCAGCCATTCTGTCCCACCTGCTTTCTTT
v_gene: TRBV18; j_gene: TRBJ1-1; abundance: NA; d_gene: NA; CDR3aa: CASSPVGGTEAFF; CDR3nt: TGTGCCAGCTCACCTGTAGGGGGCACTGAAGCTTTCTTT
v_gene: TRBV25-1; j_gene: TRBJ1-2; abundance: NA; d_gene: NA; CDR3aa: CASSERGQGYGYTF; CDR3nt: TGTGCCAGCAGTGAAAGAGGGCAGGGGTATGGCTACACCTTC
v_gene: TRBV29-1; j_gene: TRBJ1-2; abundance: once; d_gene: NA; CDR3aa: CSVSRGELDYGYTF; CDR3nt: TGCAGCGTCTCTAGGGGGGAGTTGGACTATGGCTACACCTTC
v_gene: TRBV27; j_gene: TRBJ2-5; abundance: NA; d_gene: NA; CDR3aa: CASSLIAGRQETQYF; CDR3nt: TGTGCCAGCAGTTTAATAGCCGGGAGACAAGAGACCCAGTACTTC
v_gene: TRBV7-6; j_gene: TRBJ1-2; abundance: NA; d_gene: TRBD1; CDR3aa: CASSSRTGGYGYTF; CDR3nt: TGTGCCAGCAGCTCCCGGACAGGGGGTTATGGCTACACCTTC
v_gene: TRBV6-5; j_gene: TRBJ2-7; abundance: NA; d_gene: NA; CDR3aa: CASSYSAESAYEQYF; CDR3nt: TGTGCCAGCAGTTACTCTGCGGAATCAGCCTACGAGCAGTACTTC
v_gene: TRBV19; j_gene: TRBJ1-5; abundance: NA; d_gene: TRBD1; CDR3aa: CATGTEYSNQPQHF; CDR3nt: TGTGCCACCGGGACAGAGTATAGCAATCAGCCCCAGCATTTT
v_gene: TRBV5-5; j_gene: TRBJ2-3; abundance: once; d_gene: TRBD2; CDR3aa: CASSESGRGVDTQYF; CDR3nt: TGTGCCAGCAGCGAGAGCGGGAGGGGTGTAGATACGCAGTATTTT
v_gene: TRBV6-4; j_gene: TRBJ1-3; abundance: few; d_gene: NA; CDR3aa: CARQGESSGNTIYF; CDR3nt: TGTGCCAGACAGGGAGAGAGCTCTGGAAACACCATATATTTT
v_gene: TRBV25-1; j_gene: TRBJ2-1; abundance: NA; d_gene: NA; CDR3aa: CASSRSQENYNEQFF; CDR3nt: TGTGCCAGCAGTCGGAGTCAGGAGAACTACAATGAGCAGTTCTTC
v_gene: TRBV9; j_gene: TRBJ2-7; abundance: NA; d_gene: NA; CDR3aa: CASSLTGTRVHEQYF; CDR3nt: TGTGCCAGCAGCCTCACAGGGACTCGGGTGCACGAGCAGTACTTC
v_gene: TRBV6-5; j_gene: TRBJ2-7; abundance: NA; d_gene: NA; CDR3aa: CASSQTGTVYEQYF; CDR3nt: TGTGCCAGCAGCCAAACTGGGACCGTATACGAGCAGTACTTC
v_gene: TRBV7-8; j_gene: TRBJ2-7; abundance: NA; d_gene: NA; CDR3aa: CASSFSRDGYEQYF; CDR3nt: TGTGCCAGCAGCTTCAGCCGGGACGGGTACGAGCAGTACTTC
v_gene: TRBV7-9; j_gene: TRBJ1-1; abundance: NA; d_gene: NA; CDR3aa: CASSQTDNSAFF; CDR3nt: TGTGCCAGCAGCCAAACGGACAATTCAGCTTTCTTT
v_gene: TRBV27; j_gene: TRBJ2-5; abundance: once; d_gene: NA; CDR3aa: CASSLGGAWETQYF; CDR3nt: TGTGCCAGCAGTTTAGGGGGGGCTTGGGAGACCCAGTACTTC
v_gene: TRBV10-3; j_gene: TRBJ2-7; abundance: NA; d_gene: TRBD1; CDR3aa: CAISRDRDVGEQYF; CDR3nt: TGTGCCATCAGCAGGGACAGGGACGTTGGTGAGCAGTACTTC
v_gene: TRBV9; j_gene: TRBJ2-7; abundance: NA; d_gene: TRBD2; CDR3aa: CASSVSGVTYEQYF; CDR3nt: TGTGCCAGCAGCGTAAGCGGGGTCACCTACGAGCAGTACTTC
v_gene: TRBV5-1; j_gene: TRBJ2-1; abundance: NA; d_gene: TRBD1; CDR3aa: CASSYTGTAYNEQFF; CDR3nt: TGCGCCAGCAGCTACACCGGGACAGCCTACAATGAGCAGTTCTTC
v_gene: TRBV18; j_gene: TRBJ2-7; abundance: NA; d_gene: NA; CDR3aa: CASSPLGYEQYF; CDR3nt: TGTGCCAGCTCACCACTGGGGTACGAGCAGTACTTC
v_gene: TRBV19; j_gene: TRBJ2-7; abundance: few; d_gene: TRBD1; CDR3aa: CASSTGEVRYEQYF; CDR3nt: TGTGCCAGCTCGACAGGGGAAGTCCGATACGAGCAGTACTTC
v_gene: TRBV7-2; j_gene: TRBJ1-5; abundance: NA; d_gene: NA; CDR3aa: CASSRGPNPDNQPQHF; CDR3nt: TGTGCCAGCAGCCGCGGACCAAACCCCGACAATCAGCCCCAGCATTTT
v_gene: TRBV2; j_gene: TRBJ1-1; abundance: NA; d_gene: NA; CDR3aa: CASNRVEGDTEAFF; CDR3nt: TGTGCCAGCAACAGAGTAGAGGGTGACACTGAAGCTTTCTTT
v_gene: TRBV4-3; j_gene: TRBJ2-7; abundance: NA; d_gene: TRBD1; CDR3aa: CASSHGQGDYEQYF; CDR3nt: TGCGCCAGCAGCCACGGACAGGGTGACTACGAGCAGTACTTC
v_gene: TRBV9; j_gene: TRBJ2-1; abundance: NA; d_gene: NA; CDR3aa: CASSVVGGRDEQFF; CDR3nt: TGTGCCAGCAGCGTAGTAGGGGGGAGGGATGAGCAGTTCTTC
v_gene: TRBV27; j_gene: TRBJ1-6; abundance: NA; d_gene: TRBD1; CDR3aa: CASSSDRSYNSPLHF; CDR3nt: TGTGCCAGCAGTTCGGACAGGTCTTATAATTCACCCCTCCACTTT